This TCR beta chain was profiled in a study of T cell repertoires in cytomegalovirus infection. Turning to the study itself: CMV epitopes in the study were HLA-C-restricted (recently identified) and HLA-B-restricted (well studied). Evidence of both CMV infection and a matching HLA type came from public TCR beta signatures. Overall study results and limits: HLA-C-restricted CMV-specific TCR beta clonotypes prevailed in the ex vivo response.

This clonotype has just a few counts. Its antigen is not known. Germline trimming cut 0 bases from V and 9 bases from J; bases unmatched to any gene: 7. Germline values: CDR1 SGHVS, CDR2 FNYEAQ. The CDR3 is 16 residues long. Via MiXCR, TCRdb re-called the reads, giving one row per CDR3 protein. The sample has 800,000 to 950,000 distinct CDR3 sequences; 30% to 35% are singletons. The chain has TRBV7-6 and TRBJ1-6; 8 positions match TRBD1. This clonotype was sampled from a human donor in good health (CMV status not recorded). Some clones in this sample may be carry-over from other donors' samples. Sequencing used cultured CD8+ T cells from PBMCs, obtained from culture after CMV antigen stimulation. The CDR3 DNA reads TGTGCCAGCAGCTTAGCGCGTACAGGGGGAATTTCACCCCTCCACTTT. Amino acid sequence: CASSLARTGGISPLHF. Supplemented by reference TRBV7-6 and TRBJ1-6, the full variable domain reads GAGVSQSPRYKVTKRGQDVALRCDPISGHVSLYWYRQALGQGPEFLTYFNYEAQQDKSGLPNDRFSAERPEGSISTLTIQRTEQRDSAMYRCASSLARTGGISPLHFGNGTRLTVT.